The clone carrying this TCR beta chain was observed once. A junction end diverges from the germline sequence, so it may reflect a read error. RNA isolated from unsorted whole blood supplied the blood RNA, with germline DNA also extracted. Donors were untreated and chronically infected with HBV. These data are taken from a study of tumor-infiltrating lymphocytes in primary liver carcinoma. Whole-study context: Surgery removed the patients' primary liver carcinoma.

TCR beta cDNA was reverse-transcribed from 500 to 550 ng of total RNA. The reaction used a constant-region primer and ProtoScript II reverse transcriptase. Three rounds of nested multiplex PCR with slightly modified ARM-PCR produced TCR beta libraries. MiXCR, applied by TCRdb to the multiplex PCR reads, yields one record per CDR3 protein. Among 150,000 to 200,000 distinct CDR3 sequences listed, less than 75% were seen once. This TCR was recovered from a woman in her fifties or sixties with primary liver carcinoma and hepatitis B virus infection. Sample: peripheral blood.

CDR3 amino acids: CASSPLRNRVLNTEAIF. For the CDR3, the DNA is TGTGCCAGCAGCCCACTACGGAACAGGGTACTGAACACTGAAGCTATCTTT. The chain links TRBV7-8 to TRBJ1-1, with a tentative D call TRBD1 (6 bases). Germline-derived CDR1 and CDR2 are SGHVS and FQNEAQ. This CDR3 contains 17 residues.